This T cell receptor beta chain was found in a study of blood T cell repertoires in COVID-19. Across the whole study: Sample material is recorded as cDNA or gDNA derived from T cells, B-cell-depleted T cells, or PBMCs.

Note on this clone: Distinct nucleotide sequences in the sample also encode this CDR3.

Germline lookup yields CDR1 SGHRS and CDR2 YFSETQ. V was shortened by 1 base and J by 1 base, with 5 bases between the two germline ends. The CDR3 length is 14 residues. Repertoires were generated with immunoSEQ multiplex PCR, while TCRdb's copy carries only in-frame clones and drops some. The data contain 240,000 or so clones, roughly nine tenths of them singletons. The sample consisted of peripheral blood. The V and J genes are TRBV5-1 and TRBJ2-2, with TRBD1 as a possible D gene (5 bases). This sequence originates from a man aged 55 to 70 who had recovered from COVID-19. CDR3 nucleotide sequence: TGCGCCAGCAGCTTGCAGGGGAACACCGGGGAGCTGTTTTTT. Its translation: CASSLQGNTGELFF.